Shown below are 32 T cell receptor beta chains from a single sample sequenced in a study of vaccination and CD4 T cells after COVID-19. No cognate antigen is known for these TCRs. An Oncomine TCR Beta short-read assay was used to sequence the DNA from cultured CD4+ T cells. From the PCR reads, TCRdb called clonotypes with MiXCR, one entry per CDR3 protein. The profile shows approximately 9,000 distinct CDR3 sequences, about 52% of them singletons. Documented treatment: approximately 9-day PBMC culture with coronavirus spike peptide pools or control peptides (ViraFEST assay). Sequenced: CD4+ T cells from blood, cultured in vitro. Every receptor here comes from a human donor who had recovered from COVID-19.

The chain combines TRBV12-3 or TRBV12-4 with TRBJ1-1; perhaps TRBD1 as D (5 bases). V shed 1 base and J shed 1 base, with 7 bases lying between them. CDR3 length equals 14 residues. CDR3 nucleotide sequence: TGTGCCAGCAGTTTAGGACAGTCGAACACTGAAGCTTTCTTT. As protein: CASSLGQSNTEAFF.

The rearrangement joins TRBV27 to TRBJ1-2; the D gene is possibly TRBD1 (6 bases). The V gene's germline CDR1 is MNHEY and CDR2 SMNVEV (reference sequence). This CDR3 comprises 13 residues. V lost 3 bases, J lost 6 bases, and 11 bases lay in between. The CDR3 region has the DNA TGTGCCAGCAGTTTTAGGGCAGGGGATGGCTACACCTTC. Its protein is CASSFRAGDGYTF.

This clonotype was detected only a few times. The genes are TRBV14 and TRBJ1-1; 9 bases align to TRBD1. The CDR3 extends over 15 amino acids. Germline CDR1 reads SGHDN; CDR2 reads FVKESK. Unmatched junction bases numbered 5, after V lost 1 base and J lost 5 bases. Here the CDR3 reads CASSQVGTGRTEAFF. CDR3 nucleotides: TGTGCCAGCAGCCAAGTTGGGACAGGGCGGACTGAAGCTTTCTTT.

This sequence joins TRBV6-2 or TRBV6-3 and TRBJ1-1; tentatively, D is TRBD1 (6 bases). Looked up from germline, CDR1 is MNHEY and CDR2 is SVGEGT. With 5 bases removed from V and 5 bases from J, the gap between germline ends came to 18 bases. The CDR3 runs 15 residues. CDR3 loop: CASSRPRGGRTEAFF. The DNA of the CDR3 is TGTGCCAGCAGTCGGCCGAGGGGGGGTCGGACTGAAGCTTTCTTT.

This rearrangement joins TRBV6-1 to TRBJ1-3; D is possibly TRBD1 (5 bases). The germline V and J ends were trimmed by 6 bases and 0 bases, with 9 bases remaining between them. Per the germline V gene, CDR1 is MNHNS and CDR2 is SASEGT. The CDR3 spans 14 residues. CDR3 in amino acids: CASSSGGSGNTIYF. CDR3 DNA sequence: TGTGCCAGCAGCTCGGGGGGCTCTGGAAACACCATATATTTT.

The chain couples TRBV27 to TRBJ2-7; D unclear. Trimming removed 5 bases at V and 1 base at J, with 9 bases between. The germline gives CDR1 MNHEY, CDR2 SMNVEV (reference sequence). There are 13 residues in the CDR3. Here the CDR3 reads CASSPLGSYEQYF. The CDR3 region has the DNA TGTGCCAGCAGTCCCCTCGGGTCCTACGAGCAGTACTTC.

For this clonotype: The CDR3 carries no conserved terminal phenylalanine or tryptophan, so it likely arises from a read error. The rearrangement uses TRBV11-1 and TRBJ1-2, with TRBD1 as a possible D gene (6 bases). CDR3 length: 17 amino acids. Germline V lookup: CDR1 SGHAT, CDR2 FQDESV (reference sequence). The V and J ends lost 5 bases and 8 bases respectively, with 27 bases between them. This chain's CDR3 is CASSPALLDGGRHGYTI. DNA of the CDR3: TGTGCCAGCAGCCCCGCGCTCCTCGACGGGGGCCGGCACGGCTACACCATC.

This chain links TRBV28 with TRBJ1-5; D gene uncertain. The V gene's germline CDR1 is MDHEN and CDR2 SYDVKM. V was clipped by 7 bases and J by 2 bases, with 6 bases between them. CDR3 length: 12 residues. CDR3 protein: CASNRGNQPQHF. DNA of the CDR3: TGTGCCAGCAACCGGGGCAATCAGCCCCAGCATTTT.

This clonotype was found a few times. The chain has TRBV7-9 and TRBJ1-5; D gene ambiguous. The V end lost 5 bases, the J end lost 3 bases, and 11 bases lay between the germline ends. This CDR3 spans 14 amino acids. The germline CDR1 and CDR2 sequences are SEHNR and FQNEAQ (reference sequence). CDR3 in DNA: TGTGCCAGCAGCACTGGACGGAACAATCAGCCCCAGCATTTT. It codes for CASSTGRNNQPQHF.

The count of this clonotype is one. The chain combines TRBV6-1 with TRBJ2-7, with D tentatively TRBD1 or TRBD2 (5 bases each). The V gene's germline CDR1 is MNHNS and CDR2 SASEGT. The CDR3 has 14 amino acids. Deletions cut 7 bases from V and 2 bases from J, with 15 bases between. The CDR3 coding sequence is TGTGCCAGCATGCCGCGAGGGGCCACCTACGAGCAGTACTTC. Translating gives CASMPRGATYEQYF.

This chain uses TRBV28 with TRBJ2-7; D perhaps matches TRBD1 (6 bases). V lost 5 bases and J lost 3, with 23 bases in between. The germline gives CDR1 MDHEN, CDR2 SYDVKM. The CDR3 loop spans 17 amino acids. CDR3 DNA: TGTGCCAGCAGTCCTCTTACCCCGGGACAACAAAGCTACGAGCAGTACTTC. This translates into CASSPLTPGQQSYEQYF.

V gene TRBV5-4 combines with J gene TRBJ2-2, with D uncertain. The CDR3 is 15 residues long. Germline-derived CDR1 and CDR2 are SGHNT and YYREEE (reference sequence). V was cut by 4 bases and J by 0 bases, with 10 bases left in between. The CDR3 coding sequence is TGTGCCAGCAGCGTAGGGCTGGCGAACACCGGGGAGCTGTTTTTT. Translation gives CASSVGLANTGELFF. The whole variable domain, filled in from reference TRBV5-4 and TRBJ2-2, reads ETGVTQSPTHLIKTRGQQVTLRCSSQSGHNTVSWYQQALGQGPQFIFQYYREEENGRGNFPPRFSGLQFPNYSSELNVNALELDDSALYLCASSVGLANTGELFFGEGSRLTVL.

V is TRBV27 and J is TRBJ1-1; the D is unclear. This CDR3 has 14 residues. V was shortened by 6 bases and J by 1 base, with 12 bases between the two germline ends. Germline loops: CDR1 MNHEY, CDR2 SMNVEV (reference sequence). The CDR3 DNA reads as TGTGCCAGCAGCCCCGCCAGTAGGAACACTGAAGCTTTCTTT. This codes for CASSPASRNTEAFF.

The chain combines TRBV2 with TRBJ2-7; D remains unclear. The germline V gene has CDR1 SNHLY and CDR2 FYNNEI. This CDR3 is 14 amino acids long. Between the trimmed V and J ends, which lost 1 base and 4 bases, there was a span of 11 bases. Here the CDR3 reads CASSEDLSGYEQYF. As DNA, the CDR3 is TGTGCCAGCAGTGAAGACCTGTCTGGGTACGAGCAGTACTTC.

The V gene is TRBV20-1, the J gene TRBJ2-5, with TRBD2 matching 8 bases. Unmatched junction bases numbered 6, after V lost 4 bases and J lost 5 bases. The germline CDR1 and CDR2 sequences are DFQATT and SNEGSKA (reference sequence). The CDR3 contains 13 residues. CDR3 sequence: CSATGTSVETQYF. In DNA form, the CDR3 reads TGCAGTGCTACCGGGACTAGTGTGGAGACCCAGTACTTC.

The sample holds a few counts of this clonotype. The CDR3 loop reads CASSAGRQFSTDTQYF. CDR3 bases: TGTGCCAGCAGCGCAGGGCGACAGTTTAGCACAGATACGCAGTATTTT. The V and J genes are TRBV5-4 and TRBJ2-3; the D gene is possibly TRBD1 (5 bases). V lost 4 bases and J lost 0, with 15 bases in between. Per germline, CDR1 SGHNT and CDR2 YYREEE (reference sequence). This CDR3 is built from 16 residues. Full variable domain (remainder filled in from reference TRBV5-4 and TRBJ2-3): ETGVTQSPTHLIKTRGQQVTLRCSSQSGHNTVSWYQQALGQGPQFIFQYYREEENGRGNFPPRFSGLQFPNYSSELNVNALELDDSALYLCASSAGRQFSTDTQYFGPGTRLTVL.

This chain joins TRBV20-1 and TRBJ2-7; 13 bases map to TRBD2. The germline V gene encodes CDR1 DFQATT and CDR2 SNEGSKA (reference sequence). The CDR3 has 13 amino acids. Trimming cost V 3 bases and J 10 bases; bases outside gene matches: 6. The CDR3 loop reads CSARPGLAGEQYF. The CDR3, as DNA: TGCAGTGCTAGGCCCGGACTAGCGGGAGAACAGTACTTC.

This chain uses TRBV19 with TRBJ1-5; D unclear. Germline-derived CDR1 and CDR2 are LNHDA and SQIVND (reference sequence). V dropped 5 bases and J dropped 1 base, with 12 bases sitting between them. The CDR3 extends over 15 amino acids. The CDR3, as DNA: TGTGCCAGTAGTCCCACCGAGTTGAGCAATCAGCCCCAGCATTTT. It encodes CASSPTELSNQPQHF.

The rearrangement joins TRBV4-1 to TRBJ1-1; a possible D gene is TRBD1 (5 bases). This CDR3 comprises 14 residues. The germline V gene has CDR1 MGHRA and CDR2 YSYEKL. Trimming shortened V by 4 bases and J by 5 bases, and 14 bases separated the two germline ends. In nucleotides, the CDR3 is TGCGCCAGCAGCCCCGGACTACGGGGGACTGAAGCTTTCTTT. Amino acid sequence: CASSPGLRGTEAFF.

This clonotype is labeled hyperexpanded. This chain uses TRBV7-9 with TRBJ1-2, with unresolved D. The CDR3 totals 14 residues. In germline, CDR1 is SEHNR, CDR2 FQNEAQ (reference sequence). V lost 5 bases and J lost 3, with 13 bases in between. CDR3 region: CASSAFNPHYGYTF. For the CDR3, the DNA is TGTGCCAGCAGCGCGTTCAATCCTCACTATGGCTACACCTTC.

This chain connects TRBV21-1 to TRBJ2-7; no check of the table's D call, TRBD1, against the DNA was made. TRBV21-1 is designated a pseudogene. The CDR3 contains 13 residues. CDR3 nucleotides: TGTGCCAGCAGCAGAAAGGGGAGATGCGAGCAGTACTTC. It codes for CASSRKGRCEQYF.

This clonotype was picked up a small number of times. The chain employs TRBV20-1 and TRBJ1-1; D is ambiguous. V lost 3 bases to trimming and J lost 3 bases, with 8 bases between them. The CDR3 sequence is 12 residues long. CDR1 and CDR2 from the germline V gene are DFQATT and SNEGSKA (reference sequence). CDR3 residues: CSARQIYTEAFF. The CDR3, as DNA: TGCAGTGCTAGGCAGATCTACACTGAAGCTTTCTTT.

The V call is TRBV20-1, the J call TRBJ1-1; weak D call: TRBD1 (6 bases). This CDR3 spans 10 amino acids. V dropped 6 bases and J dropped 7 bases, with 9 bases sitting between them. CDR1 is DFQATT and CDR2 is SNEGSKA in the germline V gene (reference sequence). The CDR3 loop is CSAADSEAFF. For the CDR3, the DNA is TGCAGTGCGGCGGACAGTGAAGCTTTCTTT.

The chain links TRBV7-2 to TRBJ2-7; TRBD2 aligns across 8 bases. With 1 base clipped from V and 4 bases from J, the junction kept 6 bases outside the gene matches. The CDR3 length is 15 residues. Germline loops: CDR1 SGHTA, CDR2 FQGNSA. CDR3 DNA: TGTGCCAGCAGCTTAGGGGGACTAGGGTCGTACGAGCAGTACTTC. Translating it yields CASSLGGLGSYEQYF.

CDR3 sequence: CSVVRLAGGHDTQYF. CDR3 in DNA: TGCAGCGTTGTCCGACTAGCGGGGGGGCATGATACGCAGTATTTT. This chain uses TRBV29-1 with TRBJ2-3; 14 bases are shared with TRBD2. The CDR3 is 15 residues long. Trimming cost V 4 bases and J 6 bases; bases outside gene matches: 6. The germline V gene has CDR1 SQVTM and CDR2 ANQGSEA.

Worth noting for this clonotype: The junction and the germline gene differ at one end; a read error may be behind it. The V and J genes are TRBV6-2 or TRBV6-3 and TRBJ1-6, with a possible D match to TRBD1 (6 bases). The length of the CDR3 is 18 residues. Germline lookup yields CDR1 MNHEY and CDR2 SVGEGT. The CDR3 here is CASSYGTRASSYNSPLRF. CDR3 sequence (DNA): TGTGCCAGCAGTTACGGGACAAGGGCCAGCTCCTATAATTCACCCCTCCGCTTT.

This clonotype was counted between two and nine times. The CDR3 here is CASSLFGYEQYF. The CDR3 nucleotides read TGTGCCAGCAGCTTATTTGGCTACGAGCAGTACTTC. The chain has TRBV7-2 and TRBJ2-7; no reliable D call. The V gene's germline CDR1 is SGHTA and CDR2 FQGNSA. V shed 2 bases and J shed 3 bases, with 5 bases lying between them. There are 12 residues in the CDR3.

This rearrangement joins TRBV7-9 to TRBJ1-1, with 9 bases identical to TRBD1. Trimming took 6 bases from V and 1 from J; bases not matched to a gene: 6. The CDR3 is 15 residues long. Germline CDR1 and CDR2: SEHNR and FQNEAQ (reference sequence). The CDR3 reads CASSPTGGRNTEAFF. The CDR3 coding sequence is TGTGCCAGCAGTCCAACAGGGGGCAGGAACACTGAAGCTTTCTTT.

The V call is TRBV5-1, the J call TRBJ2-3; D not certain. This CDR3 region has 15 residues. Between the trimmed V and J ends, which lost 0 bases and 0 bases, there was a span of 8 bases. The germline gives CDR1 SGHRS, CDR2 YFSETQ. CDR3 DNA sequence: TGCGCCAGCAGCTTGGTGGGTCCTAGCACAGATACGCAGTATTTT. The encoded protein is CASSLVGPSTDTQYF.

This chain uses TRBV5-4 with TRBJ1-1; 7 bases align to TRBD1. The CDR3 totals 15 residues. Germline CDR1 SGHNT, CDR2 YYREEE (reference sequence). V lost 4 bases to trimming and J lost 1 base; unmatched junction nucleotides: 7. The CDR3 region is CASSAFGQANTEAFF. For the CDR3, the DNA is TGTGCCAGCAGCGCATTCGGACAGGCGAACACTGAAGCTTTCTTT.

The chain couples TRBV2 to TRBJ2-2; either TRBD1 or TRBD2 may fit D (5 bases each). The CDR3 has 13 residues. Trimming removed 6 bases at V and 4 bases at J, with 9 bases between. Germline-derived CDR1 and CDR2 are SNHLY and FYNNEI. The CDR3: CASRSGRTGELFF. DNA for the CDR3: TGTGCCAGCAGGTCGGGGCGCACCGGGGAGCTGTTTTTT.

The rearrangement joins TRBV15 to TRBJ2-1, with a weak D call TRBD1 (6 bases). The germline gives CDR1 LNHNV, CDR2 YYDKDF (reference sequence). The CDR3 contains 15 residues. Deletions cut 3 bases from V and 8 bases from J, with 17 bases between. The CDR3 DNA reads as TGTGCCACCAGCAGGAAGGGGGACGGAGGACATGAGCAGTTCTTC. Its translation is CATSRKGDGGHEQFF.